This T cell receptor (beta chain) was observed in a study of T and B cells in COVID-19 patients. The V gene's germline CDR1 is LNHDA and CDR2 SQIVND (reference sequence). This CDR3 spans 15 amino acids. V dropped 8 bases and J dropped 4; count of bases not matched to a gene: 8. TRB rearrangements were amplified by multiplex PCR with BIOMED2 TRB-A/B primers. TCRdb re-called the multiplex PCR reads through MiXCR, storing one row per CDR3 protein. The sample lists under 13,000 distinct CDR3 sequences; over 25% were seen once. Blood genomic DNA input for TRB amplification was roughly 250-550 ng. Sequencing was performed on blood. This chain connects TRBV19 to TRBJ2-1; 10 bases agree with TRBD2. This clonotype was obtained from a human donor with active COVID-19. DNA for the CDR3: TGTGCCAGTGGGGGGGTAGCGGGGGGTTACAATGAGCAGTTCTTC. It codes for CASGGVAGGYNEQFF. Based on the CDR3 plus reference TRBV19 and TRBJ2-1, the full variable domain is DGGITQSPKYLFRKEGQNVTLSCEQNLNHDAMYWYRQDPGQGLRLIYYSQIVNDFQKGDIAEGYSVSREKKESFPLTVTSAQKNPTAFYLCASGGVAGGYNEQFFGPGTRLTVL.